A selection of T cell receptor beta chains follows, all from one sample in a study of shared clonotypes between healthy human individuals. The protocol was immunoSEQ multiplex PCR, while the TCRdb copy is restricted to in-frame clones and leaves out a portion. Here the sample spans 2 million to 2.5 million clones, 85% to 95% being singletons. Sequencing was performed on naive CD4+ T cells from PBMCs. The receptor set was obtained from a man aged 18 to 29 in good health. Some clones in this sample may be carry-over from other donors' samples. CDR3s include the opening cysteine and the closing phenylalanine or tryptophan. The order of the fields is D gene, V gene, J gene, CDR3 protein, CDR3 DNA. A D gene is named only where the DNA matches it firmly.

-,TRBV14,TRBJ2-5,CASSLGRAEPQETQYF,TGTGCCAGCAGCCTTGGTCGGGCAGAACCTCAAGAGACCCAGTACTTC
-,TRBV4-3,TRBJ2-5,CASSQGPGAVGQETQYF,TGCGCCAGCAGCCAAGGCCCGGGGGCAGTGGGCCAAGAGACCCAGTACTTC
-,TRBV11-2,TRBJ2-1,CASRSVGTSLTGNEQFF,TGTGCCAGCAGGAGCGTAGGTACTTCCTTAACGGGGAATGAGCAGTTCTTC
TRBD1,TRBV9,TRBJ1-3,CASSVGTGGGNTIYF,TGTGCCAGCAGCGTAGGGACAGGGGGAGGAAACACCATATATTTT
-,TRBV7-2,TRBJ1-1,CASSLEGGAGSTEAFF,TGTGCCAGCAGCTTAGAAGGGGGGGCAGGGAGCACTGAAGCTTTCTTT
TRBD2,TRBV6-1,TRBJ2-7,CASSEAASGGYEQYF,TGTGCCAGCAGTGAAGCAGCTAGCGGAGGCTACGAGCAGTACTTC
-,TRBV28,TRBJ1-3,CASSPLGLGASGNTIYF,TGTGCCAGCAGTCCCCTGGGCCTCGGGGCTTCCGGAAACACCATATATTTT
-,TRBV28,TRBJ2-2,CASSLYRATGELFF,TGTGCCAGCAGTCTTTACAGGGCCACCGGGGAGCTGTTTTTT
-,TRBV28,TRBJ1-5,CASSPRQGNQPQHF,TGTGCCAGCAGCCCTCGACAGGGCAATCAGCCCCAGCATTTT
-,TRBV28,TRBJ1-1,CASSRGGSPNTEAFF,TGTGCCAGCAGTCGAGGGGGATCCCCGAACACTGAAGCTTTCTTT
TRBD1,TRBV5-1,TRBJ2-3,CASSYSLGQNTDTQYF,TGCGCCAGCAGCTATTCGTTGGGACAGAATACAGATACGCAGTATTTT
TRBD1,TRBV6-1,TRBJ1-3,CASSEGGTGIRNTIYF,TGTGCCAGCAGTGAAGGCGGGACAGGGATAAGAAACACCATATATTTT
-,TRBV29-1,TRBJ1-1,CSVAETYLNTEAFF,TGCAGCGTAGCAGAAACGTATTTGAACACTGAAGCTTTCTTT
-,TRBV6-5,TRBJ2-2,CASSTSTGELFF,TGTGCCAGCAGTACTAGCACCGGGGAGCTGTTTTTT
-,TRBV28,TRBJ2-7,CASSPYFQGRGEQYF,TGTGCCAGCAGCCCCTATTTCCAGGGACGTGGTGAGCAGTACTTC
-,TRBV27,TRBJ2-1,CASSPWAGGAGDNEQFF,TGTGCCAGCAGTCCATGGGCCGGCGGAGCTGGGGACAATGAGCAGTTCTTC
-,TRBV18,TRBJ1-1,CASSYMRTETAFF,TGTGCCAGCTCATACATGAGGACGGAAACGGCTTTCTTT
-,TRBV19,TRBJ1-5,CASSIADGNQPQHF,TGTGCCAGTAGTATAGCAGACGGCAATCAGCCCCAGCATTTT
-,TRBV10-3,TRBJ2-2,CATGGNTGELFF,TGTGCCACCGGGGGGAACACCGGGGAGCTGTTTTTT
-,TRBV6-5,TRBJ1-2,CASRRRGYGYTF,TGTGCCAGCAGACGGCGGGGCTATGGCTACACCTTC
TRBD1,TRBV5-1,TRBJ2-3,CASSSTGVGDTQYF,TGCGCCAGCAGCTCGACAGGGGTGGGGGATACGCAGTATTTT
TRBD1,TRBV7-3,TRBJ2-3,CASSPAGQGLDTQYF,TGTGCCAGCAGCCCGGCGGGACAGGGCCTCGATACGCAGTATTTT
-,TRBV2,TRBJ2-1,CASSTGIQRYNEQFF,TGTGCCAGCAGTACAGGGATTCAGCGTTACAATGAGCAGTTCTTC
TRBD2,TRBV28,TRBJ2-1,CASRVAGGRSYNEQFF,TGTGCCAGCAGGGTAGCGGGAGGGCGGTCCTACAATGAGCAGTTCTTC
-,TRBV13,TRBJ1-1,CASSLVSGDLKEAFF,TGTGCCAGCAGCTTAGTCTCGGGGGACCTGAAAGAAGCTTTCTTT
-,TRBV7-2,TRBJ1-2,CASSLAPQGSGYGYTF,TGTGCCAGCAGCTTAGCGCCCCAGGGCTCGGGCTATGGCTACACCTTC
TRBD1,TRBV5-1,TRBJ1-1,CASRFSQTGDGAFF,TGCGCCAGCAGATTCTCTCAAACAGGGGACGGAGCTTTCTTT
-,TRBV28,TRBJ2-4,CASSLTVGNGPKNIQYF,TGTGCCAGCAGTTTAACCGTGGGCAACGGGCCCAAAAACATTCAGTACTTC
TRBD2,TRBV19,TRBJ2-1,CASSPGLAAYNEQFF,TGTGCCAGTAGTCCGGGACTAGCAGCTTACAATGAGCAGTTCTTC
-,TRBV27,TRBJ2-2,CASSPQNTGELFF,TGTGCCAGCAGTCCCCAAAACACCGGGGAGCTGTTTTTT
TRBD1,TRBV18,TRBJ1-5,CASSLPGTGANQPQHF,TGTGCCAGCTCACTCCCCGGGACAGGGGCAAATCAGCCCCAGCATTTT
-,TRBV19,TRBJ2-7,CASRTRATSSYEQYF,TGTGCCAGTCGAACCCGGGCTACTAGCTCCTACGAGCAGTACTTC
-,TRBV18,TRBJ2-1,CASSPPRGSEQFF,TGTGCCAGCTCACCACCGAGAGGGAGTGAGCAGTTCTTC